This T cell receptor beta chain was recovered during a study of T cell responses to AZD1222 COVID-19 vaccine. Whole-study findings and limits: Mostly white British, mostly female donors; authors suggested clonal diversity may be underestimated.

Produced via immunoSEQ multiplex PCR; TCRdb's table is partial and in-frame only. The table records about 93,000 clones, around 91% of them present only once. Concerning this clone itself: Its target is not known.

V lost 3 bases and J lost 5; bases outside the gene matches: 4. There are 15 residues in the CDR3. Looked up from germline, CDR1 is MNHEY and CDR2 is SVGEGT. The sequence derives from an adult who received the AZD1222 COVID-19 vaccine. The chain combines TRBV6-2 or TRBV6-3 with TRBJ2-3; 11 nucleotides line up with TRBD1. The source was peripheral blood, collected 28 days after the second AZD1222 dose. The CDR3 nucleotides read TGTGCCAGCAGTTATGGGGGACAGGGGGGAGATACGCAGTATTTT. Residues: CASSYGGQGGDTQYF.